This T cell receptor beta chain was retrieved from a study of blood T cell repertoires in COVID-19. V was pared by 7 bases and J by 5 bases, with 21 bases between. The V gene's germline CDR1 is SGHRS and CDR2 YFSETQ. The CDR3 covers 16 residues. Per the original data handling: Reference gene primer amplification in the assay estimated nucleated cell counts. Clones were sequenced by immunoSEQ multiplex PCR, and TCRdb holds only the in-frame ones, with some missing. Clonal size and the V and J genes are those of that table, whereas D and trimming came from the DNA. The sample includes under 130,000 clones, about 90% of them seen just once.

The genes are TRBV5-1 and TRBJ2-2, with D perhaps matching TRBD2 (5 bases). The clonotype originates from a woman aged 55-69 years with acute or convalescent COVID-19. Sequencing was carried out using peripheral blood. The CDR3 spells CASGPSGSWRTGELFF. CDR3 DNA sequence: TGCGCCAGCGGACCGTCTGGGTCGTGGAGGACCGGGGAGCTGTTTTTT.